This TCR beta chain derives from a study of cytomegalovirus exposure and HLA in healthy donors (dated by TCRdb to 2015 to 2018). About the full investigation: An earlier analysis of approximately 640 of the donors reported 250 to 350 Gb of sequence data and some 100 million unique TCR beta sequences from around 200 million T cells. An early release that covered about 600 HLA-typed donors contained approximately 300 gigabases of sequencing data and approximately 85 million unique TCR sequences. Of the roughly 400 genotyped donors, approximately 83% fell in the genetic ancestry cluster associated with self-reported Caucasian donors. The study aimed to test whether signatures of past pathogen exposure could be identified by cataloging public T cell receptors. The T cell repertoires of some 670 subjects were profiled by immunosequencing and related to cytomegalovirus serostatus. In addition to the first cohort of 666 subjects, a separate validation cohort of 130 or so different subjects was used. High-throughput TCR immunosequencing, statistical association of individual TCRs with disease status, and machine learning were combined to predict cytomegalovirus infection status. To study patterns of TCR occurrence, a later analysis re-analyzed previously published TCR beta repertoires from 500 to 850 donors and added high-resolution HLA genotyping. Rather than drawing on any new phenotypic data, the later analysis identified candidate immune exposures from TCR beta sequences and the way those sequences occurred across donors. To decide whether each TCR beta V gene segment behaved as functional or pseudogenic, an earlier analysis of fewer than 750 of the donors relied on high-throughput TCR beta sequencing. Donor age, sex, ethnicity and CMV serostatus were collected together with the repertoire data. In a later genetic analysis, genome-wide SNP genotypes for about 65% of the roughly 700 donors were used, and that subset was treated as a discovery cohort. Every repertoire in the discovery cohort had been generated on one and the same sequencing platform. HLA typing included class I and class II loci at four-digit resolution. Typing coverage varied by locus: roughly 620-640 donors for A, B, C, DRB1 and DQB1; approximately 500 for DQA1; approximately 570 for DPA1; around 450 for DPB1. Because of strong linkage in the cohort, 4 to 6 DR-DQ haplotypes were treated as single units for association and clustering. Among some 410 genotyped donors of the cohort, an average of roughly 230,000 unique TCR beta nucleotide sequences was sequenced per donor, of which roughly 17% were non-productive.

The library was produced with the immunoSEQ multiplex PCR assay. For the multiplex PCR, a mixture combining 60 forward primers for TCR Vbeta segments and 13 reverse primers for TCR Jbeta segments was used. The CDR3 region of rearranged TCR beta genes was amplified from genomic DNA with a multiplex PCR assay. The amplified TCR beta libraries were sequenced on the Illumina HiSeq System as 87-base-pair reads. The original methods were these. A later analysis tallied around 80 million unique TCR beta chains across the 660 or so repertoires, and approximately 11 million of those chains were shared by two or more donors. A nearest-neighbor algorithm error-corrected the raw reads and collapsed the reads into unique sequences, merging closely related sequences to remove PCR and sequencing errors. CDR3 sequences were aligned to IMGT reference sequences to assign V, D and J gene segments. Each retained sequence needed at least a six-nucleotide match to both a V gene segment and a J gene segment. A rearrangement counted as productive if the CDR3 had no stop codons and remained in frame with V and J, and every other rearrangement counted as non-productive. CDR3 was defined by IMGT convention, running from the second conserved V-encoded cysteine to the conserved J-encoded phenylalanine. The earlier analysis of fewer than 750 of the donors excluded sequences that lacked an unambiguous match to a single V gene segment. In an earlier analysis of roughly 600 of the donors, a V segment was called functional when productive rearrangements were above 56.7%, and segregating when the standard deviation between donors exceeded 5%. A statistical classification framework was developed to diagnose cytomegalovirus status using the catalog of TCR beta chain sequences. In a later analysis, V and J genes were assigned by comparing TCR nucleotide sequences against IMGT/GENE-DB human TR gene sequences. In a later analysis, CDR3 sequences and most-parsimonious VDJ recombination scenarios were assigned using the TCRdist pipeline. In a later analysis, each TCR beta chain was defined by its CDR3 amino acid sequence together with its V-gene family, and reads lacking a unique V-gene family were excluded. To address suspected cross-contamination and a sequencing artifact, a later analysis removed approximately 590 highly shared, low-generation-probability nucleotide sequences. In a later analysis, a clonal expansion index was calculated for each public chain from normalized within-repertoire ranks of inferred template counts. A later analysis computed generation probabilities with a VDJ recombination model fitted to out-of-frame rearrangements, and checked the results against IGoR. Hypergeometric tests were used in a later analysis to score TCR-TCR, TCR-HLA and TCR-CMV co-occurrence, with a repertoire-size bias correction applied to the TCR pairs. To estimate false discovery rates, a later analysis permuted the HLA or CMV assignments 20 times. In a later analysis, co-occurring TCRs were grouped using DBSCAN, with TCRdist sequence similarity added in when clustering inside HLA-allele-positive subsets. Repertoires with fewer than 30,000 or more than 120,000 public chains, plus five repertoires with anomalous nucleotide sharing, were excluded from co-occurrence clustering. As stored in TCRdb, this immuneACCESS dataset retains in-frame rearrangements with V and J assigned. A fraction of the clones does not appear; measured against another copy, unresolved V genes explain less than half of the discrepancy, and the remainder lacks a known reason. V and J calls and clone size come straight from that table; D and trimming were deduced from the DNA. This sample has about 160,000 clones in its table, and over 75% of those were observed once. Roughly 2% of the sample is held by the ten biggest clonotypes.

V loses 0 bases of germline sequence and J loses 5 bases, and the interval between the two ends is 14 bases. CDR1 and CDR2, per the germline V gene, are SGHDT and YYEEEE. The CDR3 spans 15 residues, from the cysteine through the phenylalanine. Of all the DNA, just the CDR3 is kept, 45 bases in frame from base 1. Points the paper makes about the study in general: Because counts were too low, some 17 rarely observed V segments, including chromosome 9 orphons, were excluded from the earlier analysis of several hundred of the donors. CMV serostatus was the only immune exposure information available for the cohort. Strong co-occurrence of HLA alleles, especially DR and DQ, made assigning TCR associations to individual alleles difficult. At a false discovery rate of 0.05, a later analysis linked about 16,000 TCR beta sequences to specific HLA alleles. A total of fewer than 200 TCR beta chains were listed by the study as associated with cytomegalovirus. According to a later analysis, most CMV-associated TCR beta chains appeared to be HLA-restricted, and the HLA associations seemed to be driven largely by CMV exposure. Most TCR sequences were observed very rarely across donors, whereas some public TCRs were present in many individuals. The classifier was reported to diagnose cytomegalovirus status with high specificity and sensitivity in both the original cohort and the validation cohort. A further reported finding was that TCR beta sequences accurately predicted the HLA-A and HLA-B alleles for most subjects in the first cohort. In a later analysis, TCR association rates were found to vary across HLA loci, with the most associated TCRs seen for DRB1 alleles and the fewest for HLA-C alleles. Compared with the approximately 600-donor mean, donors in an Asian-associated ancestry cluster had fewer N-insertions in productive TCRs, according to a later genetic analysis. Linkage disequilibrium might explain the correlated functional status among segregating V segments, but an unknown experimental factor could not be excluded. An earlier analysis of 587 of the donors showed that most TCR beta V segments appeared in productive rearrangements either about 87% or about 30% of the time, which broadly matched IMGT annotations. A cluster of highly shared sequence variants was judged likely to be a technical artifact of the sequencing pipeline. Because HLA typing was unavailable for some donors at each locus, only the typed subset was used in association tests. An association between a missense DCLRE1C variant and V-gene and J-gene trimming of TCR beta chains was found in a later genetic analysis and replicated in an independent cohort. Sequencing depth was assumed to be roughly uniform across donors in the presence/absence analyses, though that assumption may not hold. Only TCR beta chains were sequenced in this cohort, and the absence of alpha or paired-chain data limited detectable features. In vitro tests confirmed that a few of the cytomegalovirus-associated TCR beta chains recognize cytomegalovirus antigens. It was suggested by the authors that the approach could potentially be generalized to other disease states and immunological phenotypes. In a later analysis, several top co-occurrence clusters were reported to appear linked to parvovirus B19, influenza, CMV and Epstein-Barr virus. Compared with equally common non-associated chains, HLA-associated TCR beta chains in a later analysis were more clonally expanded and had lower generation probabilities. Some IMGT-functional V segments, including TRBV6-2 and TRBV6-3, could not be told apart with the 87-base-pair reads, so those segments were excluded.

The cohort consisted of 650 to 700 healthy bone marrow donors. Cohort members were all nominally healthy when sampled, although unrecorded immune exposures were likely present. The donor was CMV seronegative and belonged to the group of 352 seronegative cohort members. Every donor gave a peripheral blood sample, and the peripheral blood mononuclear cells from that sample were used for TCR beta sequencing. The Qiagen DNeasy Blood Extraction Kit was used to extract genomic DNA from the blood cell samples. As concerns this clone: This clone's antigen is unknown. There are no base qualities to consult, and no much larger clone falls within one base.

Sample: PBMCs. This clonotype was obtained from a woman aged 18 to 35 in good health and CMV-seronegative. The chain was built from TRBV5-6 and TRBJ1-2, with no confident D gene call. Here is the DNA: TGTGCCAGCAGCTTGGACGCCACACCAACATATGGCTACACCTTC. This codes for CASSLDATPTYGYTF.